This T cell receptor beta chain was captured in a study of lymphopenia after photon versus proton radiotherapy. Findings and caveats of the study: Larger post-nadir TCR diversity loss correlated inversely with survival in deceased patients. Photon-treated patients lost naive T cells and TCR diversity; proton-treated stayed stable. Only patients who died were analyzed for survival; proton advantage is unproven. Oligoclonal CD8+ Temra expansion after nadir drove photon patients' diversity drop.

Details on this clone: What it recognizes is unknown.

The CDR3 spans 15 residues. Germline V gene data show CDR1 as MNHNY and CDR2 as SVGAGI (reference sequence). The J segment lost 7 bases and the V segment lost 2 bases, leaving 6 bases of the junction unmatched. TCRdb's table, derived via immunoSEQ multiplex PCR, lists solely in-frame clones and lacks some. Here the sample spans 42,000 or so clones, over 80% being singletons. The clonotype originates from a woman aged 70 to 79 with pancreatic cancer. The sample in question was peripheral blood, obtained from a patient treated with proton-based radiotherapy. This sequence joins TRBV6-6 and TRBJ2-1; 9 bases line up with TRBD1. For the CDR3, the DNA is TGTGCCAGCAGTTACACAGGGGGCGCTGGTAATGAGCAGTTCTTC. It translates to CASSYTGGAGNEQFF.